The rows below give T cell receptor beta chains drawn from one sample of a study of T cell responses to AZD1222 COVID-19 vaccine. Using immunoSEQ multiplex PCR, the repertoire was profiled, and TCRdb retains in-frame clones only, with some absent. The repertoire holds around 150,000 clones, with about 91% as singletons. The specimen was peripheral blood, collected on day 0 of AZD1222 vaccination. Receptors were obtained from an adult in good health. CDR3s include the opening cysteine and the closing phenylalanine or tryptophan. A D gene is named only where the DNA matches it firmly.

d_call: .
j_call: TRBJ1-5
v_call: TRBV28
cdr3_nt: TGTGCCAGCAGTTTCATCTCTAGCAATCAGCCCCAGCATTTT
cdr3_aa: CASSFISSNQPQHF

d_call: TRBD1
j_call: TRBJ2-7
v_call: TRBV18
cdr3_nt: TGTGCCAGCTCCCTAGGACAGGAGAGGTACGAGCAGTACTTC
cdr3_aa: CASSLGQERYEQYF

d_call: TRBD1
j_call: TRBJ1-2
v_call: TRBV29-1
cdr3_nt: TGCAGCGCTTGGGACAGTGGAACTAACTATGGCTACACCTTC
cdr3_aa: CSAWDSGTNYGYTF

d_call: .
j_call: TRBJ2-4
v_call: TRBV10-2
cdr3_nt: TGCGCCAGCAGGAGGGCCGGCGAAAACATTCAGTACTTC
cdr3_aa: CASRRAGENIQYF

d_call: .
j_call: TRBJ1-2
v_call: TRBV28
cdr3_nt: TGTGCCAGCAGTTTTAGTACGGATTTCCTTGGCTACACCTTC
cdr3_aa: CASSFSTDFLGYTF

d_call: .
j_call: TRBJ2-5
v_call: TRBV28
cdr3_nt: TGTGCCAGCAGTCCCGGTTCTGGGATAGAGACCCAGTACTTC
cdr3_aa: CASSPGSGIETQYF

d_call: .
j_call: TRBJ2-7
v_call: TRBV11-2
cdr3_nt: TGTGCCAGCAGCTCCATTCGGGGAATTGTCTCCTACGAGCAGTACTTC
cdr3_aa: CASSSIRGIVSYEQYF

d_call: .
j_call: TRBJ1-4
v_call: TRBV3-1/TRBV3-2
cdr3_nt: TGTGCCAGCAGCCAGGAAGATGAAAAACTGTTTTTT
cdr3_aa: CASSQEDEKLFF

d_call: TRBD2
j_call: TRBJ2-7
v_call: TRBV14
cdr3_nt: TGTGCCAGCAGCCAAGGCATACCGGGACTAGCCTACGAGCAGTACTTC
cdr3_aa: CASSQGIPGLAYEQYF

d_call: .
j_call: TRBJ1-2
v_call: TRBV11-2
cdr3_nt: TGTGCCAGCAGGGGGACCTTGAGGGGTGGCTACACCTTC
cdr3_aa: CASRGTLRGGYTF

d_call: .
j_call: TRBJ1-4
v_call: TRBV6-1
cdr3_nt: TGTGCCAGCAGTGAATTTTGGGGGGGGCTTAATGAAAAACTGTTTTTT
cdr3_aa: CASSEFWGGLNEKLFF

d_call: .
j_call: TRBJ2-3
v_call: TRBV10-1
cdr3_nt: TGCGCCAGCAGTTTAGGACGCGGTTCAGATACGCAGTATTTT
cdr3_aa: CASSLGRGSDTQYF

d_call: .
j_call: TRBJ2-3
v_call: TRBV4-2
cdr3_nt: TGTGCCAGCAGCCAAGCCAGGGCCCGCGGTGATACGCAGTATTTT
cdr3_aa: CASSQARARGDTQYF

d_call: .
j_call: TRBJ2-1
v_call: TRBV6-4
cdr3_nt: TGTGCCAGCAGCGACCGGGACAACAATGAGCAGTTCTTC
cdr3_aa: CASSDRDNNEQFF

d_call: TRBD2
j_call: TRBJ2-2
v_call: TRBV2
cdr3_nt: TGTGCCAGCAGTTATCGCGGGACTAGCGGACGGGGGGAGCTGTTTTTT
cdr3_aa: CASSYRGTSGRGELFF

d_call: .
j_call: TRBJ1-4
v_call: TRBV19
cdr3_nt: TGTGCCAGCACGGGATCTGCGGGGGAAAAACTGTTTTTT
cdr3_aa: CASTGSAGEKLFF

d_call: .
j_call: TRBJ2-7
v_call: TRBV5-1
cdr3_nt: TGCGCCAGCAGCTTGGAAGGCGGTAATCCCTACGAGCAGTACTTC
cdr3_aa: CASSLEGGNPYEQYF

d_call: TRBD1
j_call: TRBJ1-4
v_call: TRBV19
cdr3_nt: TGTGCCACTAGACAGGGCTTTTCTAATGAAAAACTGTTTTTT
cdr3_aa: CATRQGFSNEKLFF

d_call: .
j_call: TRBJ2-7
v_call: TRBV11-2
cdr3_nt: TGTGCCAGCAGCTTAGGGCAGCAAAACTACGAGCAGTACTTC
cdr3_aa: CASSLGQQNYEQYF

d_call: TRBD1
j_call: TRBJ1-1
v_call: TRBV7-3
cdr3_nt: TGTGCCAGCAGCCGGGACAGGAACACTGAAGCTTTCTTT
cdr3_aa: CASSRDRNTEAFF

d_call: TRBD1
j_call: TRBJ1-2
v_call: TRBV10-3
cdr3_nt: TGTGCCATCAGTGAGGACAGGGCGTGGGGCTACACCTTC
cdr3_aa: CAISEDRAWGYTF

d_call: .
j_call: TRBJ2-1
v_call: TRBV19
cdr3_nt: TGTGCCAGTAGTATTTCGGCGGGGTACAATGAGCAGTTCTTC
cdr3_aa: CASSISAGYNEQFF